This T cell receptor (beta chain) originates from a study of blood T cell repertoires in COVID-19 (TCRdb year 2020). Turning to the overall study: Samples from collaborators originated in the United States, Italy and Spain and spanned both the acute and convalescent phases of COVID-19. Samples were obtained from the ongoing ImmuneRACE study (first 160 participants) and from 950 to 1,500 subjects provided by 6 global collaborators. Subjects who had been exposed to COVID-19, were actively infected with it, or had recovered from it provided the deeply sampled blood TCRbeta repertoires that made up the dataset. Where HLA class I and class II types were available, the types were taken from metadata supplied by the sample provider, not from assay-based typing. The prospective study material was composed of cDNA or gDNA derived from T cells, B-cell-depleted T cells, or PBMCs. The sample metadata nearly always contained a de-identified subject ID, COVID-19 status, age in years and sex. A freely available public database, intended as a resource for researchers studying the immune response to SARS-CoV-2, is where the repertoires were released.

Broad study findings and their caveats: The quantity of clinical and demographic metadata differed by source and by participant and was supplied without curation.

The immunoSEQ Assay, a bias-controlled multiplex PCR, was used to amplify TCRbeta CDR3 regions from genomic DNA. Per the original workflow: Nucleated cell counts per sample were estimated from amplification of reference gene primers within the assay. To quantify the absolute abundance of each unique TCRbeta CDR3 rearrangement, sequence reads were collapsed and filtered. Productive Simpson clonality was computed per sample as the square root of Simpson's diversity index over productive rearrangements. The immuneACCESS repertoire file appears here via TCRdb, limited to in-frame rearrangements. These files lack a portion of the clones; in checked studies, under half of the deficit traces to unresolved V genes, and the cause of the others is not known. Clone size and the V and J calls come from that table; the DNA yielded D and trimming. The sample includes about 180,000 clones, with 83% observed a single time. The ten largest make up approximately 1.4% of the sample.

As to this clone: It has no known antigen specificity. Base-call qualities are not available, and no considerably larger clone is one nucleotide away.

Collaborating institutions collected whole blood in K2EDTA tubes following their own protocols. For TCRbeta analysis, collaborator samples were shipped as frozen whole blood, as isolated PBMCs, or as DNA extracted from either sample type. At the junction V is shortened by 4 bases and J by 0 bases, with 11 bases in between. The germline V gene specifies SGHDT as CDR1 and YYEEEE as CDR2. From its cysteine to its phenylalanine, the CDR3 spans 15 amino acids. Only CDR3 DNA remains: 45 bases, in frame from the first base. The chain uses TRBV5-6 and TRBJ1-5, and the D gene may be TRBD1, 6 bases matching. This clonotype was sampled from a human donor in a cohort sampled during active COVID-19. The sequenced sample was peripheral blood. The nucleotide sequence reads TGTGCCAGCAGCCCCAGGGGTTATAGCAATCAGCCCCAGCATTTT. It translates to CASSPRGYSNQPQHF.